The entry below describes one T cell receptor (beta chain). Its matching antigen is unknown. Looked up from germline, CDR1 is SEHNR and CDR2 is FQNEAQ (reference sequence). Trimming took 5 bases from V and 4 from J, leaving 23 bases between them. The CDR3 consists of 17 residues. The assay was immunoSEQ multiplex PCR, and TCRdb's table has in-frame clones only and misses some. The data hold 140,000 to 150,000 clones, with roughly 88% observed a single time. The data originate from a study of T cell responses to AZD1222 COVID-19 vaccine. Findings and limits, study-wide: The study reported that nearly half of spike-specific TCRs target unmutated variant regions. Clonal diversity was possibly underestimated, and white British individuals and females predominated among donors. CD4 TCRs linked to vaccination spanned spike, dominating at 160-218 and 743-854.

The input for sequencing was peripheral blood, taken on day 0 of AZD1222 vaccination. The chain combines TRBV7-9 with TRBJ1-1, with D tentatively TRBD1 (5 bases). The sequence was obtained from an adult in good health. CDR3 protein: CASSRGPGGARRTEAFF. CDR3 bases: TGTGCCAGCAGCCGTGGGCCGGGGGGAGCACGGCGCACTGAAGCTTTCTTT. Full variable domain (rest looked up from reference TRBV7-9 and TRBJ1-1): DTGVSQNPRHKITKRGQNVTFRCDPISEHNRLYWYRQTLGQGPEFLTYFQNEAQLEKSRLLSDRFSAERPKGSFSTLEIQRTEQGDSAMYLCASSRGPGGARRTEAFFGQGTRLTVV.